This T cell receptor (beta chain) was obtained from a study of T-cell memory formation after mild COVID-19. Study context: Clusters of TCRs were largely donor specific.

TCRdb used MiXCR to reprocess the 5' RACE reads, holding one entry per CDR3 protein. The table includes fewer than 250,000 distinct CDR3 sequences, more than 9% detected once. V was clipped by 8 bases and J by 4 bases; unmatched bases: 5. CDR1 SNHLY and CDR2 FYNNEI come from the germline V gene. This CDR3 is 13 amino acids long. This receptor was taken from a man between 18 and 35 years old who had mild COVID-19 (a few samples of this study predate the infection). Cell type and time point are not known. This chain joins TRBV2 and TRBJ2-1, with TRBD1 matching 7 bases. The sample taken for sequencing was PBMCs or a T cell subset sorted from them (not recorded which). The CDR3 nucleotides read TGTGCCAGCTCGGGACAGCTATACAATGAGCAGTTCTTC. Protein sequence: CASSGQLYNEQFF.